Following are 18 T cell receptor beta chains from one sample sequenced in a study of T cells after yellow fever vaccination. TCRdb independently ran MiXCR on the 5' RACE reads; one entry per CDR3 protein. The sample yields 130,000 or so distinct CDR3 sequences, roughly 15% seen once. Material: CD8+ T cells sorted from PBMCs, obtained 5 days after the yellow fever booster vaccination. All receptors derive from a man between 18 and 35 years old who received the YFV17D yellow fever vaccine.

The chain carries TRBV7-9 and TRBJ2-1; D ambiguous. V was shortened by 2 bases and J by 6 bases, with 8 bases between the two germline ends. CDR3 length: 13 amino acids. In germline, CDR1 is SEHNR, CDR2 FQNEAQ (reference sequence). The CDR3 region is CASSLSELNEQFF. The DNA of the CDR3 is TGTGCCAGCAGCTTATCGGAGCTCAATGAGCAGTTCTTC.

A few counts support this clonotype. This CDR3 is CSANQGSWEKLFF. In DNA, the CDR3 is TGCAGTGCGAACCAGGGTTCTTGGGAAAAACTGTTTTTT. V usage is TRBV20-1 and J usage is TRBJ1-4; tentatively, D is TRBD1 (5 bases). CDR1 is DFQATT and CDR2 is SNEGSKA in the germline V gene (reference sequence). V lost 6 bases and J 8 bases, leaving 16 bases between the germline ends. The CDR3 is 13 amino acids.

This clonotype has just a few counts. The chain recombines TRBV28 with TRBJ1-4; D is unclear. The CDR3 has 13 amino acids. The germline gives CDR1 MDHEN, CDR2 SYDVKM. Trimming cost V 8 bases and J 6 bases, with 13 bases left between them. As DNA, the CDR3 is TGTGCCAGCCGCCGGTTGGGCCATGAAAAACTGTTTTTT. This encodes CASRRLGHEKLFF.

In its sample, this clonotype was seen a few times. The CDR3, as DNA: TGTGCCAGCAGCGCTAGGAAGGGTGATCAGCCCCAGCATTTT. Its protein is CASSARKGDQPQHF. This sequence joins TRBV9 and TRBJ1-5; D ambiguous. The V end lost 3 bases, the J end lost 5 bases, and 12 bases lay between the germline ends. Germline CDR1 reads SGDLS; CDR2 reads YYNGEE. The CDR3 has 14 residues.

This clonotype was seen a few times. The chain is built from TRBV29-1 and TRBJ2-7, with 7 bases identical to TRBD1. The CDR3 has 12 amino acids. Trimming removed 5 bases from V and 2 bases from J; junction bases left unmatched: 3. Germline-derived CDR1 and CDR2 are SQVTM and ANQGSEA. The CDR3 loop is CSVNGQAYEQYF. The CDR3 DNA follows: TGCAGCGTTAATGGACAGGCCTACGAGCAGTACTTC.

This clonotype was picked up a small number of times. This chain connects TRBV10-3 to TRBJ2-1; D not certain. The CDR3 runs 12 residues. Germline V gene data show CDR1 as ENHRY and CDR2 as SYGVKD. Trimming removed 6 bases from V and 9 bases from J, with 12 bases in between. The CDR3 protein is CAIRTLGPEQFF. The CDR3 bases are TGTGCCATCAGGACCCTAGGTCCTGAGCAGTTCTTC.

This clonotype has just a few counts. The rearrangement links TRBV6-5 to TRBJ2-7; D unclear. This CDR3 contains 13 residues. V lost 2 bases, J lost 1 base, and 6 bases lay in between. CDR1 is MNHEY and CDR2 is SVGAGI in the germline V gene. CDR3 nucleotide sequence: TGTGCCAGCAGTTACGGGGTTTCCTACGAGCAGTACTTC. Its translation: CASSYGVSYEQYF.

This clonotype appeared a few times. The chain combines TRBV7-9 with TRBJ1-1; D uncertain. The CDR3 covers 14 residues. Germline V lookup: CDR1 SEHNR, CDR2 FQNEAQ (reference sequence). With 4 bases removed from V and 4 bases from J, the gap between germline ends came to 13 bases. CDR3 protein: CASSSGGEGTEAFF. CDR3 bases: TGTGCCAGCAGCTCTGGTGGGGAGGGCACTGAAGCTTTCTTT.

The chain links TRBV7-8 to TRBJ2-7, with 11 bases fitting TRBD1. Germline V gives CDR1 SGHVS, CDR2 FQNEAQ. J was trimmed by 6 bases and V by 5 bases; bases with no gene match: 9. The CDR3 is 15 amino acids. The CDR3 protein is CASSLPGQGGSEQYF. CDR3 bases: TGTGCCAGCAGCCTACCGGGACAGGGGGGAAGCGAGCAGTACTTC.

A few counts support this clonotype. The chain couples TRBV19 to TRBJ1-5; weak D call: TRBD1 (5 bases). The CDR3 loop spans 13 amino acids. V was pared by 4 bases and J by 7 bases, with 11 bases between. Germline values: CDR1 LNHDA, CDR2 SQIVND (reference sequence). The CDR3 loop is CASSNWEGQPQHF. The CDR3 DNA follows: TGTGCCAGTAGTAACTGGGAGGGGCAGCCCCAGCATTTT. Full variable domain (remainder filled in from reference TRBV19 and TRBJ1-5): DGGITQSPKYLFRKEGQNVTLSCEQNLNHDAMYWYRQDPGQGLRLIYYSQIVNDFQKGDIAEGYSVSREKKESFPLTVTSAQKNPTAFYLCASSNWEGQPQHFGDGTRLSIL.

This clonotype was counted between two and nine times. The chain joins TRBV4-1 to TRBJ2-5; D possibly corresponds to TRBD2 (5 bases). CDR1 and CDR2 (germline): MGHRA, YSYEKL. This CDR3 is built from 16 residues. V was cut by 3 bases and J by 5 bases, with 19 bases left in between. The CDR3 DNA follows: TGCGCCAGCAGCCACACCCCGGGATCGTTCAGGGAGACCCAGTACTTC. This encodes CASSHTPGSFRETQYF.

The rearrangement links TRBV7-6 to TRBJ2-2; TRBD1 might be the D (5 bases). CDR3 length: 14 residues. V was shortened by 4 bases and J by 6 bases, with 12 bases between the two germline ends. Germline V gives CDR1 SGHVS, CDR2 FNYEAQ. The CDR3 is CASSSPSGPGELFF. CDR3 nucleotides: TGTGCCAGCAGCTCACCTTCAGGGCCCGGGGAGCTGTTTTTT.

This chain joins TRBV4-1 and TRBJ1-1, with D tentatively TRBD1 (6 bases). V was cut by 0 bases and J by 1 base, with 15 bases left in between. Per germline, CDR1 MGHRA and CDR2 YSYEKL. The CDR3 covers 17 residues. CDR3 region: CASSQDIGDTRNTEAFF. The CDR3 bases are TGCGCCAGCAGCCAAGATATCGGGGACACAAGGAACACTGAAGCTTTCTTT.

The CDR3 here is CASSYQGTENGNEQFF. The DNA for the CDR3 is TGTGCCAGCAGTTACCAAGGGACAGAAAATGGCAATGAGCAGTTCTTC. V usage is TRBV6-6 and J usage is TRBJ2-1; TRBD1 matches at 7 bases. The CDR3 runs to 16 residues. The V gene end was trimmed by 2 bases and the J gene end by 6 bases; junction bases not matched to a gene: 10. Germline CDR1 is MNHNY and CDR2 is SVGAGI (reference sequence).

The genes are TRBV9 and TRBJ2-3; possibly TRBD1 for D (6 bases). From germline, CDR1 is SGDLS and CDR2 YYNGEE. This CDR3 spans 14 amino acids. V was pared by 3 bases and J by 3 bases, with 11 bases between. For the CDR3, the DNA is TGTGCCAGCAGCGCCGGGACAAGGACAGATACGCAGTATTTT. It specifies CASSAGTRTDTQYF.

V and J are TRBV2 and TRBJ2-3; 10 nucleotides line up with TRBD1. Germline-derived CDR1 and CDR2 are SNHLY and FYNNEI. This CDR3 is built from 15 residues. V was pared by 5 bases and J by 6 bases, with 8 bases of the junction left unmatched. This CDR3 reads CASSNSGQGGDTQYF. In nucleotides, the CDR3 is TGTGCCAGCAGTAACTCTGGACAGGGGGGGGATACGCAGTATTTT.

In its sample, this clonotype was seen many times. The chain uses TRBV29-1 and TRBJ2-2, with 7 bases aligning to TRBD1. The length of the CDR3 is 15 residues. Germline V lookup: CDR1 SQVTM, CDR2 ANQGSEA. V lost 4 bases and J lost 2; bases outside the gene matches: 7. DNA for the CDR3: TGCAGCGTTGGGACGGACAGGTTAAACACCGGGGAGCTGTTTTTT. This encodes CSVGTDRLNTGELFF.

This clonotype was counted between two and nine times. The J gene is TRBJ2-7, the V gene TRBV7-2; TRBD1 might be the D (6 bases). Trimming left V 1 base short and J 1 base short, with 8 bases between. The CDR3 length is 14 residues. CDR1 and CDR2 from the germline V gene are SGHTA and FQGNSA. The CDR3: CASSLGTESYEQYF. CDR3 in DNA: TGTGCCAGCAGCTTAGGGACAGAATCCTACGAGCAGTACTTC.